This T cell receptor (beta chain) was captured by sequencing in a study of CD8+CD57+ T cells in acquired aplastic anemia. This clonotype showed up just a few times. Genomic DNA templated the TCR beta VDJ and CDR3 profiling. TCRdb reanalysed the reads using MiXCR and keeps one entry per CDR3 protein. The repertoire consists of 200,000 to 250,000 distinct CDR3 sequences, with approximately 57% occurring once and the leading ten covering 29%. The ends were cut back, 1 base at V and 11 bases at J, with 12 bases in the middle. The germline V gene encodes CDR1 DFQATT and CDR2 SNEGSKA (reference sequence). CDR3 length: 13 residues.

This sequence was found in a human donor in good health. The material sequenced was sorted CD4+, CD8+, or CD8+CD57+ T cells (not recorded which) from PBMCs. The chain has TRBV20-1 and TRBJ1-6; TRBD1 might be the D (6 bases). The CDR3 bases are TGCAGTGCTAGAGCACAGGGAGGGACACCCCTCCACTTT. Encoded protein: CSARAQGGTPLHF.